This T cell receptor beta chain appears in the sequencing data of a study of CD8 T cells in Susac syndrome. The V gene end was trimmed by 2 bases and the J gene end by 5 bases; junction bases not matched to a gene: 6. This CDR3 has 15 amino acids. Per the germline V gene, CDR1 is SEHNR and CDR2 is FQNEAQ (reference sequence). It was with random hexamers that about 0.45 to 1 ug RNA was reverse transcribed. Each CDR3 protein is one row after TCRdb ran MiXCR on the immunoSEQ multiplex PCR reads. The sample lists about 200,000 distinct CDR3 sequences; more than 85% were seen once. This sequence joins TRBV7-9 and TRBJ2-1; 7 bases line up with TRBD1. The sequencing input was CD4+ T cells from PBMCs. This sequence originates from a human donor with Susac syndrome. The CDR3 is CASSLTGVRDNEQFF. The CDR3 region has the DNA TGTGCCAGCAGCTTAACAGGGGTCCGAGACAATGAGCAGTTCTTC.